A single sample gave rise to the 31 T cell receptor beta chains below, sequenced in a study of beta chain features in type 1 diabetes. Whole-study findings and limits: The study found moderately but significantly shorter TCRB CDR3s in all four CD4+ subsets of Type 1 diabetes patients.

The study reverse transcribed the entire isolated RNA, so it sequenced expressed TCRB transcripts. Only in-frame clones appear in the TCRdb table, and some are missing; sequencing was by immunoSEQ multiplex PCR. The sample records around 600,000 clones, roughly 12% being singletons. Their antigens remain unidentified. Sequenced: naive CD4+ T cells from blood. Receptors were obtained from a man aged 25-40 years with type 1 diabetes.

The chain employs TRBV19 and TRBJ1-2; the D gene is possibly TRBD1 (6 bases). The ends were cut back, 3 bases at V and 6 bases at J, with 8 bases in the middle. CDR1 LNHDA and CDR2 SQIVND come from the germline V gene (reference sequence). The CDR3 runs 12 residues. CDR3 coding DNA: TGTGCCAGTAGTATTTCAGGGGATGGCTACACCTTC. It encodes CASSISGDGYTF.

This clone was seen only a few times. This chain connects TRBV6-1 to TRBJ1-4; the D is unclear. This CDR3 region has 13 residues. Germline loops: CDR1 MNHNS, CDR2 SASEGT. V dropped 4 bases and J dropped 8 bases, with 11 bases sitting between them. The CDR3 reads CASSVIGGEKLFF. CDR3 in DNA: TGTGCCAGCAGTGTTATCGGCGGAGAAAAACTGTTTTTT.

The V call is TRBV28, the J call TRBJ2-7, with D possibly being TRBD1 or TRBD2 (5 bases each). CDR1 is MDHEN and CDR2 is SYDVKM in the germline V gene. Trimming left V 5 bases short and J 2 bases short, with 13 bases between. The CDR3 length is 14 residues. CDR3 residues: CASSEHMGAYEQYF. The CDR3 DNA reads TGTGCCAGCAGTGAGCACATGGGGGCCTACGAGCAGTACTTC.

The chain employs TRBV7-9 and TRBJ2-1, with D possibly TRBD1 on 6 matching bases. V was cut by 2 bases and J by 8 bases, with 16 bases left in between. The CDR3 spans 15 residues. Germline lookup yields CDR1 SEHNR and CDR2 FQNEAQ (reference sequence). CDR3 coding DNA: TGTGCCAGCAGCTTACCAACCGGGACAATCGATGAGCAGTTCTTC. This gives the protein CASSLPTGTIDEQFF. The full variable domain, in which reference TRBV7-9 and TRBJ2-1 provide the parts outside the CDR3, is DTGVSQNPRHKITKRGQNVTFRCDPISEHNRLYWYRQTLGQGPEFLTYFQNEAQLEKSRLLSDRFSAERPKGSFSTLEIQRTEQGDSAMYLCASSLPTGTIDEQFFGPGTRLTVL.

This clone occurred a few times. The V gene is TRBV30, the J gene TRBJ1-4; 12 nucleotides agree with TRBD1. Germline V gene lookup returns CDR1 GTSNPN and CDR2 SVGIG (reference sequence). The CDR3 has 14 residues. Trimming at V came to 6 bases and at J to 10 bases, leaving 9 bases not matched to a gene. The CDR3 reads CACTGGTGGGKLFF. The DNA of the CDR3 is TGTGCCTGTACTGGCGGGACAGGGGGCGGAAAACTGTTTTTT. Together with reference TRBV30 and TRBJ1-4, the CDR3 gives the full variable domain: SQTIHQWPATLVQPVGSPLSLECTVEGTSNPNLYWYRQAAGRGLQLLFYSVGIGQISSEVPQNLSASRPQDRQFILSSKKLLLSDSGFYLCACTGGTGGGKLFFGSGTQLSVL.

The chain uses TRBV4-3 and TRBJ2-2; D is perhaps TRBD2 (5 bases). This CDR3 spans 13 amino acids. The germline CDR1 and CDR2 sequences are LGHNA and YSLEER. With 2 bases removed from V and 6 bases from J, the gap between germline ends came to 7 bases. The CDR3 loop is CASSQFGAGELFF. Written as DNA, the CDR3 is TGCGCCAGCAGCCAATTCGGGGCCGGGGAGCTGTTTTTT.

Only a few counts were recorded for this clone. This chain uses TRBV7-9 with TRBJ2-5; D gene unclear. V was pared by 0 bases and J by 4 bases, with 12 bases between. The CDR3 sequence is 15 residues long. Germline CDR1 SEHNR, CDR2 FQNEAQ (reference sequence). CDR3 amino acids: CASSLAGTKGETQYF. The CDR3 coding sequence is TGTGCCAGCAGCTTAGCGGGTACGAAGGGAGAGACCCAGTACTTC.

This clone was picked up many times. The chain links TRBV23-1 to TRBJ2-1, with TRBD1 matching 8 bases. TRBV23-1 is recorded as an ORF, its role being uncertain. This CDR3 has 14 residues. After removal of 8 bases from V and 8 bases from J, the junction contained 11 bases not matched to a gene. The CDR3 sequence: CASLRGQVSDEQFF. The CDR3 nucleotides are TGCGCCAGCTTGCGGGGACAGGTCTCCGATGAGCAGTTCTTC.

The genes are TRBV7-9 and TRBJ1-5; 10 bases map to TRBD1. Trimming at V came to 5 bases and at J to 3 bases, leaving 7 bases not matched to a gene. This CDR3 is 16 amino acids long. Germline CDR1 and CDR2: SEHNR and FQNEAQ (reference sequence). The CDR3 DNA follows: TGTGCCAGCAGCCCGGGGGGACAGGGGAACAATCAGCCCCAGCATTTT. Protein: CASSPGGQGNNQPQHF.

This chain uses TRBV4-2 with TRBJ2-3; no reliable D call. CDR3 size: 16 residues. Trimming removed 4 bases at V and 0 bases at J, with 14 bases between. Per the germline V gene, CDR1 is LGHNA and CDR2 is YNFKEQ. The CDR3 loop reads CASSLQVSTSTDTQYF. As DNA, the CDR3 is TGTGCCAGCAGCCTCCAGGTTTCGACTAGCACAGATACGCAGTATTTT.

The V gene is TRBV11-2, the J gene TRBJ1-4; perhaps TRBD1 as D (5 bases). The CDR3 runs 15 residues. The V and J ends lost 6 bases and 4 bases respectively, with 15 bases between them. The V gene's germline CDR1 is SGHAT and CDR2 FQNNGV. This CDR3 is CASRIGVLGNEKLFF. CDR3 DNA: TGTGCCAGCAGGATAGGGGTGTTGGGTAATGAAAAACTGTTTTTT.

This clone has only a few counts. The rearrangement joins TRBV5-1 to TRBJ2-5, with TRBD1 identical over 7 bases. Germline trimming cut 0 bases from V and 7 bases from J; bases unmatched to any gene: 9. Germline V gene data show CDR1 as SGHRS and CDR2 as YFSETQ. This CDR3 is built from 15 residues. This CDR3 is CASSLVVSPGGTQYF. The CDR3 nucleotides read TGCGCCAGCAGCTTGGTTGTTAGCCCAGGGGGGACCCAGTACTTC.

This clone has just a few counts. The rearrangement links TRBV5-4 to TRBJ2-7; perhaps D is TRBD1 or TRBD2 (5 bases each). Trimming took 2 bases from V and 2 from J, leaving 8 bases between them. Germline-derived CDR1 and CDR2 are SGHNT and YYREEE (reference sequence). The CDR3 runs to 13 residues. The CDR3 loop reads CASSFEGPYEQYF. The CDR3 DNA reads TGTGCCAGCAGCTTTGAGGGACCCTACGAGCAGTACTTC.

This chain's CDR3 is CASSLEATNTGELFF. CDR3 bases: TGTGCCAGCAGCTTAGAGGCAACGAACACCGGGGAGCTGTTTTTT. This rearrangement joins TRBV7-9 to TRBJ2-2; D gene ambiguous. This CDR3 is 15 amino acids long. V gave up 1 base and J gave up 0 bases, with 6 bases separating them. Germline V CDR1 and CDR2: SEHNR, FQNEAQ (reference sequence).

V and J are TRBV6-1 and TRBJ1-2, with a tentative D call TRBD1 (6 bases). There are 14 residues in the CDR3. Trimming stripped 5 bases from V and 3 bases from J, with 13 bases between. Germline values: CDR1 MNHNS, CDR2 SASEGT. The CDR3 coding sequence is TGTGCCAGCAGTTTCAGGGGAGCCCACTATGGCTACACCTTC. This encodes CASSFRGAHYGYTF.

This clone was counted only a few times. The chain joins TRBV6-5 to TRBJ2-6; D unresolved. Trimming cost V 6 bases and J 0 bases, with 6 bases left between them. Germline V gene sequence: CDR1 MNHEY, CDR2 SVGAGI. This CDR3 is built from 14 residues. The CDR3 loop is CASSQSSGANVLTF. CDR3 nucleotides: TGTGCCAGCAGCCAGAGCTCTGGGGCCAACGTCCTGACTTTC.

The chain is built from TRBV6-1 and TRBJ1-2; 7 nucleotides agree with TRBD1. The CDR3 totals 15 residues. Germline V gives CDR1 MNHNS, CDR2 SASEGT. V lost 6 bases, J lost 11 bases, and 18 bases stayed unmatched. The CDR3 nucleotides are TGTGCCAGCAGCTTAGACCGGGACATCCTACAGGGGTACACCTTC. As protein: CASSLDRDILQGYTF.

This clone was counted between two and nine times. This chain links TRBV25-1 with TRBJ1-5; D unclear. The CDR3 loop spans 14 amino acids. Germline CDR1 reads MGHDK; CDR2 reads SYGVNS. V was shortened by 8 bases and J by 2 bases, with 13 bases between the two germline ends. CDR3 region: CASAKAGGNQPQHF. The DNA for the CDR3 is TGTGCCAGCGCTAAAGCCGGGGGCAATCAGCCCCAGCATTTT.

The chain joins TRBV18 to TRBJ1-5, with TRBD1 identical over 8 bases. Germline loops: CDR1 KGHSH, CDR2 LQKENI. This CDR3 comprises 13 residues. Trimming at V came to 8 bases and at J to 6 bases, leaving 6 bases not matched to a gene. The CDR3 reads CASRTGYGQPQHF. The CDR3 bases are TGTGCCAGCCGGACAGGGTACGGTCAGCCCCAGCATTTT. The variable domain in full, completed from reference TRBV18 and TRBJ1-5, reads NAGVMQNPRHLVRRRGQEARLRCSPMKGHSHVYWYRQLPEEGLKFMVYLQKENIIDESGMPKERFSAEFPKEGPSILRIQQVVRGDSAAYFCASRTGYGQPQHFGDGTRLSIL.

This clone was detected only a few times. The chain is built from TRBV10-3 and TRBJ2-3, with 8 bases fitting TRBD2. Losses at the gene ends were 2 bases for V and 5 bases for J; bases not matched to a gene: 6. The CDR3 is 15 amino acids. Germline assignment: CDR1 ENHRY and CDR2 SYGVKD. The DNA of the CDR3 is TGTGCCATCAGTGAGCACTTAGCGGGGCGAGATACGCAGTATTTT. Protein product: CAISEHLAGRDTQYF.

The chain joins TRBV11-3 to TRBJ1-1; TRBD1 might be the D (5 bases). V was trimmed by 1 base and J by 1 base, leaving 16 bases between them. The length of the CDR3 is 17 residues. Germline values: CDR1 SGHNT, CDR2 YENEEA. CDR3 coding DNA: TGTGCCAGCAGCTTAGGGCGTGAGGGGCTTCCGAACACTGAAGCTTTCTTT. Protein: CASSLGREGLPNTEAFF.

This clone was detected only a few times. The chain couples TRBV7-3 to TRBJ2-3, with D hard to call. The CDR3 covers 14 residues. Germline CDR1 and CDR2: SGHTA and FQGTGA. Trimming removed 5 bases at V and 2 bases at J, with 11 bases between. As DNA, the CDR3 is TGTGCCAGCAGCCCTTTCGGGCTCACAGATACGCAGTATTTT. Its translation is CASSPFGLTDTQYF.

For the CDR3, the DNA is TGTGCCAGCAGCTTGGTCGCAGGTCGGAGCACAGATACGCAGTATTTT. It is translated as CASSLVAGRSTDTQYF. The chain recombines TRBV5-6 with TRBJ2-3; D is ambiguous. This CDR3 comprises 16 residues. CDR1 and CDR2 (germline): SGHDT, YYEEEE. Trimming pared 0 bases from V and 0 bases from J, leaving 11 bases between. Complete variable domain (other parts from reference TRBV5-6 and TRBJ2-3): DAGVTQSPTHLIKTRGQQVTLRCSPKSGHDTVSWYQQALGQGPQFIFQYYEEEERQRGNFPDRFSGHQFPNYSSELNVNALLLGDSALYLCASSLVAGRSTDTQYFGPGTRLTVL.

This clone was observed a handful of times. The chain joins TRBV10-3 to TRBJ2-1, with TRBD1 matching 9 bases. CDR1 and CDR2 (germline): ENHRY, SYGVKD. With V trimmed by 7 bases and J by 7 bases, 11 bases remained unmatched. There are 15 residues in the CDR3. Here the CDR3 reads CAITQEGQGRNEQFF. Written as DNA, the CDR3 is TGTGCCATCACCCAAGAGGGACAGGGAAGAAATGAGCAGTTCTTC.

The chain uses TRBV6-5 and TRBJ1-4; 7 bases align to TRBD1. Germline lookup yields CDR1 MNHEY and CDR2 SVGAGI. The CDR3 runs to 15 residues. J was trimmed by 3 bases and V by 6 bases; bases with no gene match: 7. Written as DNA, the CDR3 is TGTGCCAGCAGCCCCTACAGGGGAGCTAATGAAAAACTGTTTTTT. It specifies CASSPYRGANEKLFF.

This chain joins TRBV7-9 and TRBJ1-3, with D perhaps TRBD1 (6 bases). Trimming removed 5 bases at V and 0 bases at J, with 14 bases between. Germline V lookup: CDR1 SEHNR, CDR2 FQNEAQ (reference sequence). The length of the CDR3 is 16 residues. The CDR3 here is CASSRLGQSSGNTIYF. CDR3 in DNA: TGTGCCAGCAGCCGCCTCGGACAGAGCTCTGGAAACACCATATATTTT.

The chain employs TRBV19 and TRBJ1-2; TRBD1 matches 7 bases. CDR1 and CDR2 from the germline V gene are LNHDA and SQIVND (reference sequence). Trimming at V came to 7 bases and at J to 8 bases, leaving 13 bases not matched to a gene. CDR3 length: 14 residues. CDR3 region: CASTPRDSLRGYTF. The CDR3 DNA follows: TGTGCCAGTACCCCCCGGGACAGCCTCAGGGGCTACACCTTC.

V gene TRBV6-1 combines with J gene TRBJ1-2, with a possible D match to TRBD1 (5 bases). Trimming pared 4 bases from V and 4 bases from J, leaving 16 bases between. The CDR3 totals 15 residues. Germline lookup yields CDR1 MNHNS and CDR2 SASEGT. CDR3 DNA: TGTGCCAGCAGTGTGCGGCAGGGAGTCCCCTATGGCTACACCTTC. Its translation is CASSVRQGVPYGYTF.

The table lists this clone with a few counts. The rearrangement joins TRBV5-1 to TRBJ2-7; D is perhaps TRBD1 (6 bases). Per germline, CDR1 SGHRS and CDR2 YFSETQ. Trimming took 4 bases from V and 2 from J, leaving 13 bases between them. The CDR3 extends over 14 amino acids. Written as DNA, the CDR3 is TGCGCCAGCAGCATCGCAGGGGCCCCCTACGAGCAGTACTTC. This translates into CASSIAGAPYEQYF.

This clone was observed a few times. The chain carries TRBV9 and TRBJ2-1; 7 bases align to TRBD1. Germline CDR1 reads SGDLS; CDR2 reads YYNGEE. V dropped 3 bases and J dropped 9; count of bases not matched to a gene: 9. The CDR3 spans 14 residues. CDR3 in amino acids: CASSATGTSFEQFF. CDR3 bases: TGTGCCAGCAGCGCGACAGGGACCTCTTTTGAGCAGTTCTTC.

The chain carries TRBV10-3 and TRBJ1-1; 9 bases line up with TRBD1. Germline V gene sequence: CDR1 ENHRY, CDR2 SYGVKD. The J segment lost 4 bases and the V segment lost 2 bases, leaving 5 bases of the junction unmatched. There are 15 residues in the CDR3. In DNA form, the CDR3 reads TGTGCCATCAGTGAGAACAGGGGGCCGGGCACTGAAGCTTTCTTT. Its protein is CAISENRGPGTEAFF.